This T cell receptor beta chain came from a study of T-cell reconstitution after alpha-beta-depleted transplantation in children. Notes on the study in general: T-cell counts and diversity at one year post-transplant came mainly from newly produced T cells. As was reported, about two months after transplant, alpha-beta T cells came from several hundred expanded graft clones. Diversity of TCRbeta at day 60 was high in some patients, arising from surviving recipient T cells and thymic progenitors.

Concerning this clonotype: The antigen remains unidentified. The junction and the germline gene differ at one end; a read error may be behind it.

The CDR3 covers 12 residues. Germline loops: CDR1 LGHDT, CDR2 YNNKEL (reference sequence). Molecular barcoding with unique molecular identifiers was used for the TCRbeta library. TCRdb analysed the PCR reads with MiXCR anew, one entry per CDR3 protein. The top ten clones hold around 20% of a sample with approximately 290,000 distinct CDR3 sequences, around 10% of them seen once. The sequence was collected from a male patient aged 2-9 years who had a stem cell transplant for chronic granulomatous disease, so the T cells may come from the graft donor. Sequenced material: peripheral blood, taken 180 days after TCRalphabeta/CD19-depleted stem cell transplant. The V call is TRBV3-1, the J call TRBJ1-1; D not resolved. The CDR3 loop is CVSRNAGTEAFF. The CDR3 nucleotides read TGTGTCAGCAGAAACGCGGGCACTGAAGCTTTCTTT. Full variable domain (rest looked up from reference TRBV3-1 and TRBJ1-1): DTAVSQTPKYLVTQMGNDKSIKCEQNLGHDTMYWYKQDSKKFLKIMFSYNNKELIINETVPNRFSPKSPDKAHLNLHINSLELGDSAVYFCVSRNAGTEAFFGQGTRLTVV.